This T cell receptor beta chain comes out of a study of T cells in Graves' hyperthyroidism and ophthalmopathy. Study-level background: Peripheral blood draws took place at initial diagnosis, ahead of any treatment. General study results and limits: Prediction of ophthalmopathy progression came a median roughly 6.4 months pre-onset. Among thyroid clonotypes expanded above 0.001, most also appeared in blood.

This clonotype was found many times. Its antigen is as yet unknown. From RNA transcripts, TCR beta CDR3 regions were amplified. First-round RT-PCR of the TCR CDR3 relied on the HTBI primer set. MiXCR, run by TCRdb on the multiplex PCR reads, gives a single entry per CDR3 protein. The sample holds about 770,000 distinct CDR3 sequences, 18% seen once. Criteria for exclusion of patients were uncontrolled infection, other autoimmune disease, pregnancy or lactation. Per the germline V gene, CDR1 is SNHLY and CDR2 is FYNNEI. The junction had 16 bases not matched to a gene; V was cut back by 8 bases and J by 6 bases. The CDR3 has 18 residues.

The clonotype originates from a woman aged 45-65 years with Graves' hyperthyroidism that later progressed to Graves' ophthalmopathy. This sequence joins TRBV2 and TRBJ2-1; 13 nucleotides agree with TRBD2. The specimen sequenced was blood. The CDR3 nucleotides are TGTGCCAGCTTCGGAGAGACTAGCGGGGGGAGACTCGGCAATGAGCAGTTCTTC. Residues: CASFGETSGGRLGNEQFF. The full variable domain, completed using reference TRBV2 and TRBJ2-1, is EPEVTQTPSHQVTQMGQEVILRCVPISNHLYFYWYRQILGQKVEFLVSFYNNEISEKSEIFDDQFSVERPDGSNFTLKIRSTKLEDSAMYFCASFGETSGGRLGNEQFFGPGTRLTVL.